These 5 T cell receptor beta chains share one sample of origin, sequenced in a study of cytomegalovirus exposure and HLA in healthy donors. The PCR contained 60 Vbeta and 13 Jbeta primers. The method was immunoSEQ multiplex PCR; TCRdb's version includes in-frame clones alone and lacks a portion of them. The sample includes over 100,000 clones, roughly 79% of them seen just once. Sample: PBMCs. All receptors come from a woman in her forties or fifties in good health and CMV-seropositive.

To note about this clone: Other DNA variants within this sample encode the same CDR3. The V call is TRBV5-4, the J call TRBJ2-7, with TRBD2 identical over 8 bases. V shed 0 bases and J 2 bases; nucleotides not matched to a gene: 4. The CDR3 has 15 amino acids. Germline lookup yields CDR1 SGHNT and CDR2 YYREEE (reference sequence). The CDR3 nucleotides read TGTGCCAGCAGCTTGGGCACTAGCGGTGCCTACGAGCAGTACTTC. Translation: CASSLGTSGAYEQYF.

This chain connects TRBV9 to TRBJ2-5; D possibly corresponds to TRBD1 (6 bases). The length of the CDR3 is 17 residues. V shed 0 bases and J shed 1 base, with 16 bases lying between them. The germline V gene encodes CDR1 SGDLS and CDR2 YYNGEE. DNA of the CDR3: TGTGCCAGCAGCGTAGCCGCAGGGGCGATAACCCAAGAGACCCAGTACTTC. This sequence encodes CASSVAAGAITQETQYF.

The V gene is TRBV19, the J gene TRBJ1-1; D unresolved. Germline CDR1 LNHDA, CDR2 SQIVND (reference sequence). The V gene lost 5 bases and the J gene lost 5 bases, with 15 bases spanning the gap. This CDR3 has 14 amino acids. DNA of the CDR3: TGTGCCAGTAGTTTTACAAGGGCGGGTACTGAAGCTTTCTTT. This encodes CASSFTRAGTEAFF. Looking up the rest from reference TRBV19 and TRBJ1-1 gives the full variable domain: DGGITQSPKYLFRKEGQNVTLSCEQNLNHDAMYWYRQDPGQGLRLIYYSQIVNDFQKGDIAEGYSVSREKKESFPLTVTSAQKNPTAFYLCASSFTRAGTEAFFGQGTRLTVV.

This chain uses TRBV5-1 with TRBJ2-1, with 9 bases aligning to TRBD2. With 5 bases clipped from V and 5 bases from J, the junction kept 5 bases outside the gene matches. This CDR3 comprises 14 residues. Germline CDR1 is SGHRS and CDR2 is YFSETQ. CDR3 nucleotides: TGCGCCAGCAGGATTAGCGGGAGAAACAATGAGCAGTTCTTC. Translation gives CASRISGRNNEQFF.

The chain couples TRBV7-2 to TRBJ2-5, with 8 bases fitting TRBD2. The CDR3 length is 15 residues. Unmatched junction bases numbered 5, after V lost 1 base and J lost 4 bases. The germline CDR1 and CDR2 sequences are SGHTA and FQGNSA. The CDR3 is CASSLERGGGETQYF. The CDR3 nucleotides read TGTGCCAGCAGCTTAGAACGGGGGGGCGGAGAGACCCAGTACTTC.